This T cell receptor (beta chain) emerged from a study of shared clonotypes between healthy human individuals. Study information: Three CD4 naive, three CD4 memory, two CD8 naive and one CD8 memory plate were used per donor. The study, taken as a whole, reports: Generally, naive subsets (rather than memory subsets) showed larger estimated richness.

Here immunoSEQ multiplex PCR was the method, and the copy in TCRdb shows in-frame clones only, minus some. The sample shows about 2.3 million clones, 90% to 95% of them seen only once. The ends were cut back, 4 bases at V and 7 bases at J, with 17 bases in the middle. Germline V gives CDR1 SGHNT, CDR2 YYREEE (reference sequence). The CDR3 contains 14 residues. All participating donors were Caucasian adults from Nashville, Tennessee. A split of CD4+ cells into CD45RA+ naive and CD45RA-negative memory subsets was performed. On this clone: Its antigen is still unknown.

The clonotype originates from a man aged 18 to 29 in good health. Some clones in this sample may be carry-over from other donors' samples. The sequencing sample was made of naive CD4+ T cells from PBMCs. Subset noted: CD45RA+ positively selected. The chain uses TRBV5-4 and TRBJ1-2, with D possibly TRBD1 on 5 matching bases. In nucleotides, the CDR3 is TGTGCCAGCAGCCTAGGCTGGAGGGACGGTGGCTACACCTTC. This sequence encodes CASSLGWRDGGYTF.